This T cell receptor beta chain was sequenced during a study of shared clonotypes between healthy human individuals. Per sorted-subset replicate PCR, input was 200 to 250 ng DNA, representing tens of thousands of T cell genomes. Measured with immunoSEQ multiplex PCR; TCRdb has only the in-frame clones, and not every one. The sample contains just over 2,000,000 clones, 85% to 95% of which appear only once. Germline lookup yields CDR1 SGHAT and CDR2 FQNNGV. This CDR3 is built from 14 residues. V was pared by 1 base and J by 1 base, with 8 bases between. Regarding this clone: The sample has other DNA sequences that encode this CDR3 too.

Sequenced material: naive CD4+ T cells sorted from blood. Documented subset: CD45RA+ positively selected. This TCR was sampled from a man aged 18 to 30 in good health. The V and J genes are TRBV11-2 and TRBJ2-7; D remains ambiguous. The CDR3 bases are TGTGCCAGCAGCTTAGGTCTCGGGTCCTACGAGCAGTACTTC. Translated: CASSLGLGSYEQYF. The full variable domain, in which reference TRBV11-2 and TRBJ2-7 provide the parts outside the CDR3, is EAGVAQSPRYKIIEKRQSVAFWCNPISGHATLYWYQQILGQGPKLLIQFQNNGVVDDSQLPKDRFSAERLKGVDSTLKIQPAKLEDSAVYLCASSLGLGSYEQYFGPGTRLTVT.